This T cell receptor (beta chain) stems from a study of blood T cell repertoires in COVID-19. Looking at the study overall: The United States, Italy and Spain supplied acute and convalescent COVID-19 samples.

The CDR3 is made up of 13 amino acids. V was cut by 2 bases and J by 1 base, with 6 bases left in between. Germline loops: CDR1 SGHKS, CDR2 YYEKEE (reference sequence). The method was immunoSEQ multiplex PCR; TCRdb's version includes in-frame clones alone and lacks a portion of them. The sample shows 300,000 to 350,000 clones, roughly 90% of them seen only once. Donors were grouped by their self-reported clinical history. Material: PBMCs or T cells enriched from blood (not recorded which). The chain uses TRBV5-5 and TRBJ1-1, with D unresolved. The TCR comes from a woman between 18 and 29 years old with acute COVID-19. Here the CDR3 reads CASSLAGNTEAFF. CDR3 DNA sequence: TGTGCCAGCAGCTTAGCAGGGAACACTGAAGCTTTCTTT.